This passage covers 13 T cell receptor beta chains from one sample sequenced in a study of PD-1 blockade in mismatch repair-deficient tumors. Using immunoSEQ multiplex PCR, the repertoire was profiled, and TCRdb retains in-frame clones only, with some absent. The data hold some 100,000 clones, with about 79% observed a single time. The sample consisted of peripheral blood, taken less than 37 weeks after starting pembrolizumab. Receptor source: an adult with mismatch repair-deficient cancer.

V gene TRBV27 combines with J gene TRBJ2-3; maybe TRBD2 (6 bases). The CDR3 extends over 18 amino acids. Trimming removed 2 bases from V and 3 bases from J, with 21 bases in between. Germline V gives CDR1 MNHEY, CDR2 SMNVEV (reference sequence). CDR3 residues: CASSLPGDPSEGTDTQYF. The CDR3 coding sequence is TGTGCCAGCAGTTTACCGGGGGATCCCTCAGAGGGTACAGATACGCAGTATTTT.

The chain carries TRBV12-5 and TRBJ1-2; TRBD1 matches 9 bases. Per the germline V gene, CDR1 is LGHNT and CDR2 is FRNRAP. This CDR3 contains 13 residues. The J segment lost 6 bases and the V segment lost 4 bases, leaving 3 bases of the junction unmatched. CDR3 bases: TGTGCTAGTGGTTGGACAGGGGTCCATGGCTACACCTTC. Encoded protein: CASGWTGVHGYTF.

The rearrangement uses TRBV5-6 and TRBJ2-7, with unresolved D. This CDR3 region has 13 residues. Trimming cost V 1 base and J 3 bases, with 8 bases left between them. The germline V gene encodes CDR1 SGHDT and CDR2 YYEEEE. CDR3 in amino acids: CASSLNSLYEQYF. The CDR3 bases are TGTGCCAGCAGCTTGAACAGCCTCTACGAGCAGTACTTC.

This clone showed up just a few times. V is TRBV5-1 and J is TRBJ1-1; 9 bases align to TRBD1. Looked up from germline, CDR1 is SGHRS and CDR2 is YFSETQ. V shed 4 bases and J 6 bases; nucleotides not matched to a gene: 4. The CDR3 sequence is 13 residues long. Here the CDR3 DNA reads TGCGCCAGCAGCCCCAGACAGGGGGCTGAAGCTTTCTTT. Translated, it gives CASSPRQGAEAFF.

V and J are TRBV6-5 and TRBJ1-2; tentative D call: TRBD1 (6 bases). This CDR3 has 15 residues. V lost 4 bases and J 8 bases, leaving 20 bases between the germline ends. CDR1 and CDR2 (germline): MNHEY, SVGAGI. The CDR3 is CASSLGRGVMWGYTF. DNA for the CDR3: TGTGCCAGCAGTTTAGGCAGGGGCGTCATGTGGGGCTACACCTTC.

The chain couples TRBV4-2 to TRBJ2-7; 7 bases are a match to TRBD2. The CDR3 runs 19 residues. Germline values: CDR1 LGHNA, CDR2 YNFKEQ. After removal of 1 base from V and 0 bases from J, the junction contained 15 bases not matched to a gene. The CDR3 DNA reads TGTGCCAGCAGCCAAGTCGCGGGAGCGGGGCTAGGGAGCTCCTACGAGCAGTACTTC. This codes for CASSQVAGAGLGSSYEQYF.

As DNA, the CDR3 is TGTGCCAGCAGCTCCCCCCCGGGATCCTACAATGAGCAGTTCTTC. Translation: CASSSPPGSYNEQFF. The chain recombines TRBV7-2 with TRBJ2-1; a possible D gene is TRBD2 (5 bases). In germline, CDR1 is SGHTA, CDR2 FQGNSA. This CDR3 has 15 residues. V lost 4 bases and J lost 1, with 11 bases in between.

The rearrangement joins TRBV18 to TRBJ2-1; D is ambiguous. The CDR3 runs 15 residues. The germline V gene has CDR1 KGHSH and CDR2 LQKENI. V lost 3 bases, J lost 4 bases, and 13 bases lay in between. The CDR3 loop reads CASSPPYSEYNEQFF. In DNA form, the CDR3 reads TGTGCCAGCTCACCCCCCTATTCCGAGTACAATGAGCAGTTCTTC.

The V gene is TRBV4-1, the J gene TRBJ1-2, with a possible D match to TRBD1 (6 bases). CDR1 is MGHRA, CDR2 YSYEKL, per germline. This CDR3 spans 15 amino acids. V lost 4 bases and J lost 4, with 16 bases in between. Here the CDR3 DNA reads TGCGCCAGCAGCCCTTCCAACAGGGTGGTCTATGGCTACACCTTC. It is translated as CASSPSNRVVYGYTF.

The chain joins TRBV7-6 to TRBJ1-5; TRBD1 is a possible D gene (6 bases). CDR3 length: 15 residues. With 5 bases removed from V and 6 bases from J, the gap between germline ends came to 17 bases. Germline assignment: CDR1 SGHVS and CDR2 FNYEAQ. This CDR3 reads CASSPVGGMGQPQHF. The CDR3 bases are TGTGCCAGCAGCCCAGTAGGGGGGATGGGTCAGCCCCAGCATTTT.

J is TRBJ2-7 and V is TRBV6-5; D perhaps matches TRBD2 (6 bases). V gave up 6 bases and J gave up 2 bases, with 17 bases separating them. The CDR3 runs 15 residues. The germline gives CDR1 MNHEY, CDR2 SVGAGI. CDR3 bases: TGTGCCAGCAGGGGGGGACGGGATCCCCCCTACGAGCAGTACTTC. This codes for CASRGGRDPPYEQYF.

This clone was observed a single time. This chain joins TRBV4-1 and TRBJ2-7, with TRBD1 matching over 9 bases. The V gene end was trimmed by 4 bases and the J gene end by 5 bases; junction bases not matched to a gene: 6. The germline gives CDR1 MGHRA, CDR2 YSYEKL. The CDR3 is 14 amino acids. The CDR3 region has the DNA TGCGCCAGCAGCCCGGGACAGGGACTAAACGAGCAGTACTTC. It is translated as CASSPGQGLNEQYF.

The V call is TRBV15, the J call TRBJ2-3; TRBD2 agrees at 7 bases. Germline V gives CDR1 LNHNV, CDR2 YYDKDF (reference sequence). V was pared by 0 bases and J by 0 bases, with 6 bases of the junction left unmatched. The CDR3 consists of 17 residues. The CDR3 DNA follows: TGTGCCACCAGCAGAGATTTAAGCGGGACGAGCACAGATACGCAGTATTTT. It translates to CATSRDLSGTSTDTQYF.